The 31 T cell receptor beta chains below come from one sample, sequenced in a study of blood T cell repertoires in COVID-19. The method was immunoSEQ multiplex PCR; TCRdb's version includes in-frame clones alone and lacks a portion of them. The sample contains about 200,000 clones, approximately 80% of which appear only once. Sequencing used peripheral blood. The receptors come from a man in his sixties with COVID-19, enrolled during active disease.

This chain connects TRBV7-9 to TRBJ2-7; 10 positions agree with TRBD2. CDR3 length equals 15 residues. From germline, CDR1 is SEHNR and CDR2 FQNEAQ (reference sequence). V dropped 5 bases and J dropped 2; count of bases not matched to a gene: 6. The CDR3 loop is CASSLTGTSAYEQYF. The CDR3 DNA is TGTGCCAGCAGCCTCACGGGGACTAGCGCCTACGAGCAGTACTTC.

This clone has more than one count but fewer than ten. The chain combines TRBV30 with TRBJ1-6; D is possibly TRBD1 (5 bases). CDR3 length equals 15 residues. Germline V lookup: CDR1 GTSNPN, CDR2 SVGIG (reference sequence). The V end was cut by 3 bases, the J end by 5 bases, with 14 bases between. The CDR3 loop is CAWRSGLQHNSPLHF. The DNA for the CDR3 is TGTGCCTGGAGATCGGGACTTCAGCATAATTCACCCCTCCACTTT.

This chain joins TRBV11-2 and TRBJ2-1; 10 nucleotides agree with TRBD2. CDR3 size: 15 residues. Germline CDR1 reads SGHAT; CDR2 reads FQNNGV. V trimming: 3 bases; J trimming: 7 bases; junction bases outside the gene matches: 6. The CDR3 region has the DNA TGTGCCAGCAGCTTGACACCTAGCGGGAGAAATGAGCAGTTCTTC. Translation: CASSLTPSGRNEQFF.

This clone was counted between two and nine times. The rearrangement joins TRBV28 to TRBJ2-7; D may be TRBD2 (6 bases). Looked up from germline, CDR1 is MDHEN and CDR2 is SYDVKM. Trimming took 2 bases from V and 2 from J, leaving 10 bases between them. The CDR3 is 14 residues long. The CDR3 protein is CASSLGGAAYEQYF. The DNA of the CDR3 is TGTGCCAGCAGTTTAGGAGGGGCAGCCTACGAGCAGTACTTC.

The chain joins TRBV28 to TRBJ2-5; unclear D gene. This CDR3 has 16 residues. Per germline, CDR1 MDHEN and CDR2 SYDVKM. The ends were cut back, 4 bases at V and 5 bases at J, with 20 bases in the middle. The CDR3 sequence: CASSSPQTATRETQYF. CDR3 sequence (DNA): TGTGCCAGCAGTTCACCCCAAACAGCAACCCGGGAGACCCAGTACTTC.

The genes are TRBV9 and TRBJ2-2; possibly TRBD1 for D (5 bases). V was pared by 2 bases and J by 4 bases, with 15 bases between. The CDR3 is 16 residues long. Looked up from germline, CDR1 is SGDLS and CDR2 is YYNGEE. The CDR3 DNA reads TGTGCCAGCAGCGTTTGGCAGGGCAGTGCCACCGGGGAGCTGTTTTTT. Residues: CASSVWQGSATGELFF.

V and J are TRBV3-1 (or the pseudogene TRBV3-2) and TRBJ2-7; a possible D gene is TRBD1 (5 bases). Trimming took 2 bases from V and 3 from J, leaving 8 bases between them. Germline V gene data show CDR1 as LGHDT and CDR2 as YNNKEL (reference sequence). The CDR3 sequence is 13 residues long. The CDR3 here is CASSQPQGYEQYF. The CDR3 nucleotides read TGTGCCAGCAGCCAACCCCAGGGCTACGAGCAGTACTTC.

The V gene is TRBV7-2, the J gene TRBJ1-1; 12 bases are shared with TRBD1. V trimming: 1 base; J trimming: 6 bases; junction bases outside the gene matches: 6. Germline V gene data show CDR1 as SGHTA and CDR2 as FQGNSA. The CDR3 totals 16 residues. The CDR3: CASSLGDRGPIPEAFF. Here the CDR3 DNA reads TGTGCCAGCAGCTTAGGGGACAGGGGGCCCATCCCTGAAGCTTTCTTT.

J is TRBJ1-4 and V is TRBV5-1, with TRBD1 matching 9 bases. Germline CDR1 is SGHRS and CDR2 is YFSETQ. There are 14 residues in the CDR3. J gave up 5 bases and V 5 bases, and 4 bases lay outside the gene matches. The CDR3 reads CASRSGTGNEKLFF. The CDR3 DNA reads TGCGCCAGCAGATCCGGGACAGGGAATGAAAAACTGTTTTTT.

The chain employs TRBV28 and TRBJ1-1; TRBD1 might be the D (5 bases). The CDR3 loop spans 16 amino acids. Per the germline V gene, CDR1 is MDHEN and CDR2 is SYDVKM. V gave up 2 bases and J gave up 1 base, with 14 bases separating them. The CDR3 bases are TGTGCCAGCAGTTTAGCTGCAGGGCCTCGGAACACTGAAGCTTTCTTT. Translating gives CASSLAAGPRNTEAFF.

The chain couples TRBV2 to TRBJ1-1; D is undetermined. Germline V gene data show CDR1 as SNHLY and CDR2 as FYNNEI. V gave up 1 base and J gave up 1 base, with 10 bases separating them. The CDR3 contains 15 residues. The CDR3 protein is CASSEGGIGNTEAFF. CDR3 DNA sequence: TGTGCCAGCAGTGAAGGAGGGATTGGGAACACTGAAGCTTTCTTT.

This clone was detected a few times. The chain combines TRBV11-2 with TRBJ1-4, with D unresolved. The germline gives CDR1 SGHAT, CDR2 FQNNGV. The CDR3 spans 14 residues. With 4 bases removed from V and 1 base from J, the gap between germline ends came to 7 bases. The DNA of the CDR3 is TGTGCCAGCAGCTCAGGATTAACTAATGAAAAACTGTTTTTT. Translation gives CASSSGLTNEKLFF.

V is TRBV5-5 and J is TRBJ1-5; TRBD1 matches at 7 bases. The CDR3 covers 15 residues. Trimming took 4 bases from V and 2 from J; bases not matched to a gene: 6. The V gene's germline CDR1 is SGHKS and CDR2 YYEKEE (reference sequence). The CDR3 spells CASSETGFGNQPQHF. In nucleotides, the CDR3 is TGTGCCAGCAGCGAGACAGGGTTCGGCAATCAGCCCCAGCATTTT.

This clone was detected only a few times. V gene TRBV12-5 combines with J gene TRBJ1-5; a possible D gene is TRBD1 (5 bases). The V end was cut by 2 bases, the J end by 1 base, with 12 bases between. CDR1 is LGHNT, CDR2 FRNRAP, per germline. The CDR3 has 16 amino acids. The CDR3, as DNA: TGTGCTAGTGGTTTGTTCGGGACTGAAAGCAATCAGCCCCAGCATTTT. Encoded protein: CASGLFGTESNQPQHF.

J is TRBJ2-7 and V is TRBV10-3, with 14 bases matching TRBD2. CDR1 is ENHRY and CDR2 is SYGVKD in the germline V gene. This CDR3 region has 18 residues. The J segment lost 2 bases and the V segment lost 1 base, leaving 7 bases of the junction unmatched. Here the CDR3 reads CAISELGTSGSRPYEQYF. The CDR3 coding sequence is TGTGCCATCAGTGAGTTAGGGACTAGCGGGAGCCGCCCCTACGAGCAGTACTTC.

The CDR3: CASSPSGEQYF. As DNA, the CDR3 is TGTGCCAGCTCACCGTCGGGCGAGCAGTACTTC. The rearrangement links TRBV18 to TRBJ2-7, with D uncertain. CDR3 length: 11 residues. V dropped 3 bases and J dropped 6 bases, with 6 bases sitting between them. Per the germline V gene, CDR1 is KGHSH and CDR2 is LQKENI.

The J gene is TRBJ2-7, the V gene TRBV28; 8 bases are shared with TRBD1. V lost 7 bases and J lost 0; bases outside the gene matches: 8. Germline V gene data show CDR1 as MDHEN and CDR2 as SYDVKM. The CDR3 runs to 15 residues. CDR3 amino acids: CASTVGGQVSYEQYF. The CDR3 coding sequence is TGTGCCAGCACTGTGGGGGGACAGGTCTCCTACGAGCAGTACTTC.

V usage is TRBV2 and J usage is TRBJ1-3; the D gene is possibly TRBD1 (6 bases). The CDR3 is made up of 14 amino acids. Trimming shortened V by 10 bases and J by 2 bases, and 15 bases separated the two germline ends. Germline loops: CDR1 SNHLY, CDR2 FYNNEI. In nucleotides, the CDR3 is TGTGCCACACACTCGGGGGGGCCTGGAAACACCATATATTTT. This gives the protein CATHSGGPGNTIYF.

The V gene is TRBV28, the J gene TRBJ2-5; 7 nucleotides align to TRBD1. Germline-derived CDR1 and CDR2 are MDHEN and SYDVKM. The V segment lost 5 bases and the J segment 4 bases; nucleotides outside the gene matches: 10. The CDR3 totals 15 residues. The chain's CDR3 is CASSPRPPGGETQYF. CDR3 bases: TGTGCCAGCAGTCCTCGCCCCCCAGGGGGAGAGACCCAGTACTTC.

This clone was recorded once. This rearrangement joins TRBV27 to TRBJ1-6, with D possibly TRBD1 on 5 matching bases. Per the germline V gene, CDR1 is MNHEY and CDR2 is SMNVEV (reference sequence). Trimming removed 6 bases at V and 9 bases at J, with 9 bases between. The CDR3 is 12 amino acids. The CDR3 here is CASRGGGSPLHF. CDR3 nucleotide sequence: TGTGCCAGCAGGGGGGGAGGTTCACCCCTCCACTTT.

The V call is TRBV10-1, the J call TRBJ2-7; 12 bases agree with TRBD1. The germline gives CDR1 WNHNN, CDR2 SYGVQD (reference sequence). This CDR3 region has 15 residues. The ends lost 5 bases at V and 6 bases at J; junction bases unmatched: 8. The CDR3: CASSMKGTGGTEQYF. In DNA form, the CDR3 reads TGCGCCAGCAGTATGAAAGGGACAGGGGGCACCGAGCAGTACTTC.

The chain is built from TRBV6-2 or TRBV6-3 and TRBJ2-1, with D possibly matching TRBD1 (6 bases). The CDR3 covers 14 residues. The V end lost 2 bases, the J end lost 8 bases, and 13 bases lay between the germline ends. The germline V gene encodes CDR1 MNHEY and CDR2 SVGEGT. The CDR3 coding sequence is TGTGCCAGCAGTTACCCAGGGGCGAGCGATGAGCAGTTCTTC. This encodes CASSYPGASDEQFF.

CDR3 protein: CASSPTSGRAREYEQFF. The DNA of the CDR3 is TGTGCCAGCAGTCCCACTAGCGGGAGGGCCAGGGAATATGAGCAGTTCTTC. The chain recombines TRBV28 with TRBJ2-1; the match to TRBD2 covers 13 bases. With 5 bases clipped from V and 8 bases from J, the junction kept 12 bases outside the gene matches. Germline V lookup: CDR1 MDHEN, CDR2 SYDVKM. The CDR3 totals 17 residues.

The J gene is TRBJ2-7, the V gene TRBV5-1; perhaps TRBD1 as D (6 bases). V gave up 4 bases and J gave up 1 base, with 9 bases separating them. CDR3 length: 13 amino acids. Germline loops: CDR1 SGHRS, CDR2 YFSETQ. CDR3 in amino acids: CASSPQGSYEQYF. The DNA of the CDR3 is TGCGCCAGCAGCCCACAGGGATCCTACGAGCAGTACTTC. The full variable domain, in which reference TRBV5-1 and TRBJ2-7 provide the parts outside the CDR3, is KAGVTQTPRYLIKTRGQQVTLSCSPISGHRSVSWYQQTPGQGLQFLFEYFSETQRNKGNFPGRFSGRQFSNSRSEMNVSTLELGDSALYLCASSPQGSYEQYFGPGTRLTVT.

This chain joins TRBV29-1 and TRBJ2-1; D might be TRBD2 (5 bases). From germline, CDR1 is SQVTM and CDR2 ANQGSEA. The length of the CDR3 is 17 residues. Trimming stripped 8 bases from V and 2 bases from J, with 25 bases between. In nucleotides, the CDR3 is TGCAGCACTGAGGGCGGGCTCGCTTTCAACACCTACAATGAGCAGTTCTTC. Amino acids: CSTEGGLAFNTYNEQFF.

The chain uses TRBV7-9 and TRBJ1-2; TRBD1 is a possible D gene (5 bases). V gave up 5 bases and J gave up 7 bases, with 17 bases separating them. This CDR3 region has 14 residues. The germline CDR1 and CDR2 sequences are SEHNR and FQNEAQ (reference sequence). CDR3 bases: TGTGCCAGCAGCCCTACAGGACAAAACCTTGGCTACACCTTC. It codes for CASSPTGQNLGYTF.

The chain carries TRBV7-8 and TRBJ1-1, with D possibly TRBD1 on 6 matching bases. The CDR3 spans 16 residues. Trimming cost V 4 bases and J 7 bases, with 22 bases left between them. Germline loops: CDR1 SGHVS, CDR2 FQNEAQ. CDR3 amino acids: CASSSLEGGEWIEAFF. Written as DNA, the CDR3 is TGTGCCAGCAGCTCCCTAGAGGGGGGGGAATGGATTGAAGCTTTCTTT.

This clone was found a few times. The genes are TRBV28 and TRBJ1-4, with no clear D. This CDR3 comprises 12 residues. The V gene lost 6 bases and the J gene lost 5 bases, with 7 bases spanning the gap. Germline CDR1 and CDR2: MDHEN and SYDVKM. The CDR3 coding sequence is TGTGCCAGCAGGTCCAGGAATGAAAAACTGTTTTTT. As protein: CASRSRNEKLFF. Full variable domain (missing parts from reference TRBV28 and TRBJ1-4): DVKVTQSSRYLVKRTGEKVFLECVQDMDHENMFWYRQDPGLGLRLIYFSYDVKMKEKGDIPEGYSVSREKKERFSLILESASTNQTSMYLCASRSRNEKLFFGSGTQLSVL.

Here the CDR3 reads CASSFISPHSNQPQHF. The CDR3 bases are TGTGCCAGCAGTTTCATAAGCCCCCATAGCAATCAGCCCCAGCATTTT. The chain couples TRBV27 to TRBJ1-5; no definite D call. CDR1 is MNHEY and CDR2 is SMNVEV in the germline V gene (reference sequence). The CDR3 has 16 amino acids. V lost 3 bases and J 0 bases, leaving 12 bases between the germline ends.

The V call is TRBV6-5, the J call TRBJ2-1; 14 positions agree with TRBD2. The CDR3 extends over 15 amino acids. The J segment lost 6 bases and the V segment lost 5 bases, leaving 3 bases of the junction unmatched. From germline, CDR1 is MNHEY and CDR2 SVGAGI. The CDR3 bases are TGTGCCAGCAGTATAGGGACTAGCGGGAGCAATGAGCAGTTCTTC. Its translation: CASSIGTSGSNEQFF.

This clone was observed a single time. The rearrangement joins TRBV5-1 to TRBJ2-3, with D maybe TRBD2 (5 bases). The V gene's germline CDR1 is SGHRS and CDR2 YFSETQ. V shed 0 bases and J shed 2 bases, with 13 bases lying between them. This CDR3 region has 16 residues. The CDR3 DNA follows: TGCGCCAGCAGCTTGGGTTCTAGCAGCACCACAGATACGCAGTATTTT. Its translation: CASSLGSSSTTDTQYF.